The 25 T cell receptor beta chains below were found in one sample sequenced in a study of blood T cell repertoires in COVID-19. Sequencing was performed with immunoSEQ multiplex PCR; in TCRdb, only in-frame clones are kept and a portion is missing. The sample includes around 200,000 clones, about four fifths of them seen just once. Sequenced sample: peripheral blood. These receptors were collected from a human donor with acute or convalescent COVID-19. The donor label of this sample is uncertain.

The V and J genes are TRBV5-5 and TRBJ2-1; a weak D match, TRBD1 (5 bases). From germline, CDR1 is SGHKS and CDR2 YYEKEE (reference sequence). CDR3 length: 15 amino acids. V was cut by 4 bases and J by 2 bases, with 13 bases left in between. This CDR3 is CASSPRLQAYNEQFF. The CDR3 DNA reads TGTGCCAGCAGCCCCCGGTTACAGGCCTACAATGAGCAGTTCTTC.

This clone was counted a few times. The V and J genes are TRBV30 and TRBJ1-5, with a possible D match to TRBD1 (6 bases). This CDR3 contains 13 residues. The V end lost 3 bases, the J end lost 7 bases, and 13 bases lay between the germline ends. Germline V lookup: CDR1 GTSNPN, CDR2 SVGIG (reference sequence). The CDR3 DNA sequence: TGTGCCTGGAGCGGCGGGGGCGAGCAGCCCCAGCATTTT. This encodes CAWSGGGEQPQHF.

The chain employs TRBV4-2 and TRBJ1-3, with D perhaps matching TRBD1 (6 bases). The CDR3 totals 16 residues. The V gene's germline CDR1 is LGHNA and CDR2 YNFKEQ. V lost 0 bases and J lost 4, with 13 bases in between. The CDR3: CASSQEGGGEGNTIYF. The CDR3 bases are TGTGCCAGCAGCCAAGAAGGAGGGGGGGAAGGAAACACCATATATTTT.

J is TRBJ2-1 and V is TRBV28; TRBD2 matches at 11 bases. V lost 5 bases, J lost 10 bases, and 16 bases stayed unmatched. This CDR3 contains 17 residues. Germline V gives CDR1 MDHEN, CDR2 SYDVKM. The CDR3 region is CASSLPYGTSGVHEQFF. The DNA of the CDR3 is TGTGCCAGCAGTCTCCCTTACGGGACTAGCGGAGTACACGAGCAGTTCTTC.

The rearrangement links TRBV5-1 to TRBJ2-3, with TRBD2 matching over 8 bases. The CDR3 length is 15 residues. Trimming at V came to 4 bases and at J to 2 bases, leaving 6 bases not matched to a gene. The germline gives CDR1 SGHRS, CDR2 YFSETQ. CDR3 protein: CASSAGGASTDTQYF. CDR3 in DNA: TGCGCCAGCAGCGCGGGAGGAGCGTCCACAGATACGCAGTATTTT.

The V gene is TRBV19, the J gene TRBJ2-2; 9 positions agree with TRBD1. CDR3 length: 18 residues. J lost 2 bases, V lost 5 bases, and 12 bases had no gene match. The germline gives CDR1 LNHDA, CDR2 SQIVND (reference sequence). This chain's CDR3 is CASSGPRDRVFNTGELFF. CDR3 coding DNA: TGTGCCAGTAGTGGGCCTCGGGACAGGGTGTTTAACACCGGGGAGCTGTTTTTT.

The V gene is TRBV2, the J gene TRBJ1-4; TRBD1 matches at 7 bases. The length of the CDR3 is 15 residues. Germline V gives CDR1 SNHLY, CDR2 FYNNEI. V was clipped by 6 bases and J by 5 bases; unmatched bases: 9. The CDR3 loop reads CASRTTTGMNEKLFF. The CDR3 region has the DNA TGTGCCAGCAGGACCACGACAGGGATGAATGAAAAACTGTTTTTT.

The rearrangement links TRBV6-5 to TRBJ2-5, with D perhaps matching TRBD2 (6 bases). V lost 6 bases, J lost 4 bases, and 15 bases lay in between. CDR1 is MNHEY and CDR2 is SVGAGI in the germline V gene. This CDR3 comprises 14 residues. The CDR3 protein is CASSALRGGETQYF. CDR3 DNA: TGTGCCAGCAGCGCACTGCGGGGTGGAGAGACCCAGTACTTC.

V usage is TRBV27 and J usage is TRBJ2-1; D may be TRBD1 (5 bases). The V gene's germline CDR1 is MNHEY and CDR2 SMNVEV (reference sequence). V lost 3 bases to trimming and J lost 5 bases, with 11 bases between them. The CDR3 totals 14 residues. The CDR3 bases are TGTGCCAGCAGTTTGGAAGGGGCGGACAATGAGCAGTTCTTC. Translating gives CASSLEGADNEQFF.

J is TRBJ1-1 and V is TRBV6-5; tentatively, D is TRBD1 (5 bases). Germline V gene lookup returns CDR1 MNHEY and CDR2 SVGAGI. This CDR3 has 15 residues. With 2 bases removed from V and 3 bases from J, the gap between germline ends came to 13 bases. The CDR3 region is CASSYPGRGDTEAFF. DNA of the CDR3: TGTGCCAGCAGTTACCCCGGGAGGGGAGACACTGAAGCTTTCTTT.

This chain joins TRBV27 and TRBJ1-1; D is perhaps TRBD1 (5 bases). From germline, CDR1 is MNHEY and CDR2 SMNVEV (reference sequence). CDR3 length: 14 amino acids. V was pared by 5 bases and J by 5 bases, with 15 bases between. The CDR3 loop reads CASSPQGRRTEAFF. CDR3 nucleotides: TGTGCCAGCAGTCCCCAGGGAAGGCGGACTGAAGCTTTCTTT.

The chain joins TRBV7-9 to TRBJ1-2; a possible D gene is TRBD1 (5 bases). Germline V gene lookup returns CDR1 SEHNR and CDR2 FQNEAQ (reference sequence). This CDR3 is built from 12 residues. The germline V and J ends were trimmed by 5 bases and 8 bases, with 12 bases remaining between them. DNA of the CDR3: TGTGCCAGCAGCACCCCAGGGTTCGGCTACACCTTC. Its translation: CASSTPGFGYTF.

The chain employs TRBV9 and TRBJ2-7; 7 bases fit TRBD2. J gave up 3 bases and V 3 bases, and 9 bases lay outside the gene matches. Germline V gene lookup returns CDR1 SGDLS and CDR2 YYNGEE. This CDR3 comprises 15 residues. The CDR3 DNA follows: TGTGCCAGCAGCGCGCTAGCGGAGGACCTCTACGAGCAGTACTTC. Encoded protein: CASSALAEDLYEQYF.

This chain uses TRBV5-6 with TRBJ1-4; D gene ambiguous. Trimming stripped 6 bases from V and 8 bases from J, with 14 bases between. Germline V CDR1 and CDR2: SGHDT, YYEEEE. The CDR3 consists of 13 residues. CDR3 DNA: TGTGCCAGCAACCACCCCCCGGAGGAAAAACTGTTTTTT. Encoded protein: CASNHPPEEKLFF.

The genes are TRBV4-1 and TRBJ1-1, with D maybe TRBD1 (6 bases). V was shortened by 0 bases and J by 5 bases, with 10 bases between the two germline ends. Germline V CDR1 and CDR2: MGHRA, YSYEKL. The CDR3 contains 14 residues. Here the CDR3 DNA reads TGCGCCAGCAGCCAAGAAAGGGGGTGGACTGAAGCTTTCTTT. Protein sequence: CASSQERGWTEAFF.

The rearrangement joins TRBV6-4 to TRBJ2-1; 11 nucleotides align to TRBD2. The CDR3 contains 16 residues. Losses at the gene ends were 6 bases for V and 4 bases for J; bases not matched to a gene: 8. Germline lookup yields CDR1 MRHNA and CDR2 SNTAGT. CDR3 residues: CASSQRVAGGYNEQFF. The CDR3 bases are TGTGCCAGCAGCCAACGGGTAGCGGGAGGGTACAATGAGCAGTTCTTC.

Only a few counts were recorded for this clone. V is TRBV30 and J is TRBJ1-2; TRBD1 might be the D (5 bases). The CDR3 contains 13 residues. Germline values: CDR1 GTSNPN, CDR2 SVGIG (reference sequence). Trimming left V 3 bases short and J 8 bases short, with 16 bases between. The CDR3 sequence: CAWRGDSSRGYTF. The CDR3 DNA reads TGTGCCTGGAGGGGGGACTCTAGTCGAGGCTACACCTTC.

CDR3: CASSAPIDRANQPQHF. Written as DNA, the CDR3 is TGTGCCAGCAGTGCCCCAATAGACCGAGCGAATCAGCCCCAGCATTTT. The chain couples TRBV28 to TRBJ1-5; no firm D call. The CDR3 covers 16 residues. Trimming shortened V by 5 bases and J by 4 bases, and 18 bases separated the two germline ends. Germline V lookup: CDR1 MDHEN, CDR2 SYDVKM.

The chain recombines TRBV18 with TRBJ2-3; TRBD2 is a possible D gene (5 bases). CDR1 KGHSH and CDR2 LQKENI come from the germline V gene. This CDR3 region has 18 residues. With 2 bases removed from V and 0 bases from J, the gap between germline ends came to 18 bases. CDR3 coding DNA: TGTGCCAGCTCACCAGCCCTGAAAGGCGGGCCTAGCACAGATACGCAGTATTTT. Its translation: CASSPALKGGPSTDTQYF.

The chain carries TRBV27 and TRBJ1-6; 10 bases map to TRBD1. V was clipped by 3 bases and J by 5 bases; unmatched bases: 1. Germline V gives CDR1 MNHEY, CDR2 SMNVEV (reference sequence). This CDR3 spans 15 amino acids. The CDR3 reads CASSLGTGDNSPLHF. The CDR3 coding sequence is TGTGCCAGCAGTTTGGGGACAGGGGATAATTCACCCCTCCACTTT.

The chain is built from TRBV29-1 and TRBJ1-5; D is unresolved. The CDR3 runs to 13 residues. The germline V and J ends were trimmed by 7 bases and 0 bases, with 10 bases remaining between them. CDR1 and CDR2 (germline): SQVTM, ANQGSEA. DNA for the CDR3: TGCAGCGCCGTGACGGGTAGCAATCAGCCCCAGCATTTT. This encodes CSAVTGSNQPQHF.

The DNA for the CDR3 is TGTGCCATCAGTGAGTCGAAGGGACTAGCGAACACCGGGGAGCTGTTTTTT. It codes for CAISESKGLANTGELFF. V is TRBV10-3 and J is TRBJ2-2; 8 positions match TRBD2. The V gene end was trimmed by 0 bases and the J gene end by 0 bases; junction bases not matched to a gene: 3. This CDR3 comprises 17 residues. Per germline, CDR1 ENHRY and CDR2 SYGVKD.

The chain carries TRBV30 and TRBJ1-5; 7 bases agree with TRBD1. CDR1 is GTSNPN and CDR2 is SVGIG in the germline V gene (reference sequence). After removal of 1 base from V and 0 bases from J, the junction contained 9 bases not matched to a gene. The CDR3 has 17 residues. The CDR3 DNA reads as TGTGCCTGGAGTGGTCACACAGGGGCTTATAGCAATCAGCCCCAGCATTTT. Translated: CAWSGHTGAYSNQPQHF.

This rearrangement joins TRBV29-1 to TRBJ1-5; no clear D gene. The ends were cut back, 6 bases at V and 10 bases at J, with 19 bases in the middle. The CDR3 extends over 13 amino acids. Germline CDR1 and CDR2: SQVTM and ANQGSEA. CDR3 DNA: TGCAGCGTACAACCGGGAGGAGACTATCCCCAGCATTTT. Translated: CSVQPGGDYPQHF.

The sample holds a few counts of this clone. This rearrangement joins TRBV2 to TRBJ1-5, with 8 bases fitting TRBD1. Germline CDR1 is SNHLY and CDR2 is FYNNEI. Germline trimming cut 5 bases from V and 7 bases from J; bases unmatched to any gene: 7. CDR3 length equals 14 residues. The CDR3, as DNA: TGTGCCAGCAGTCGCGGACAGGGTGGGCAGCCCCAGCATTTT. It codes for CASSRGQGGQPQHF. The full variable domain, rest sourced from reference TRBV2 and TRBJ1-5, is EPEVTQTPSHQVTQMGQEVILRCVPISNHLYFYWYRQILGQKVEFLVSFYNNEISEKSEIFDDQFSVERPDGSNFTLKIRSTKLEDSAMYFCASSRGQGGQPQHFGDGTRLSIL.